Listed below are T cell receptor beta chains from one sample, sequenced in a study of blood T cells in healthy people across ages. A single record per CDR3 protein comes from TCRdb applying MiXCR to the 5' RACE reads. This sample has approximately 350,000 distinct CDR3 sequences, with about half found just once. Sequencing used blood. All receptors derive from a man between 60 and 70 years old in good health. The conserved cysteine and the conserved F or W are not part of the CDR3 here.

>TRBV7-2|TRBJ2-7
ASSYQYEQY
>TRBV20-1|TRBJ1-2
SASLPGDYGYT
>TRBV6-5|TRBJ1-2
ATRTGSGNYGYT
>TRBV5-1|TRBJ2-1
ASSLGVQPRQNNEQF
>TRBV29-1|TRBJ2-7
SGGQSYEQY
>TRBV19|TRBJ2-3
PKVLDTQY
>TRBV18|TRBJ2-7
ASSLTEVSYEQY
>TRBV25-1|TRBJ2-7
ASSELDSEQY
>TRBV5-1|TRBJ1-1
ASSSWRGAISNTEAF
>TRBV10-3|TRBJ1-1
AIRGLVNTEAF
>TRBV24-1|TRBJ1-2
ATWDYGYT
>TRBV12-3/TRBV12-4|TRBJ2-5
ASSLGKRY
>TRBV20-1|TRBJ1-4
SARAGMEEKLF
>TRBV29-1|TRBJ2-7
SVESGTGDGEQY
>TRBV4-1|TRBJ2-7
ASSHTGTGPYEQY
>TRBV20-1|TRBJ1-1
SAMANLNTEAF
>TRBV10-3|TRBJ1-2
AISESEGVYGYT
>TRBV20-1|TRBJ1-5
SATDSPNQPQH
>TRBV12-3/TRBV12-4|TRBJ2-7
ASSSDTRSYEQY
>TRBV20-1|TRBJ2-6
SALILGGSGANVLT
>TRBV3-1|TRBJ1-2
ASSSPTGQTYGYT
>TRBV3-1|TRBJ2-5
ASSRTGTVQETQY
>TRBV20-1|TRBJ2-4
SATTSGSKKEQY
>TRBV11-1|TRBJ2-5
ASSLRGGGIQETQY
>TRBV25-1|TRBJ2-7
ASSAPGQSSYEQY
>TRBV7-9|TRBJ1-2
ASSPGMNCGYT